A single sample gave rise to the 4 T cell receptor beta chains below, sequenced in a study of shared clonotypes between healthy human individuals. TCRdb keeps only in-frame clones here, not all; method: immunoSEQ multiplex PCR. The profile shows 450,000 to 500,000 clones, 70% to 80% of them singletons. The sequenced sample consisted of PBMCs. The receptors were gathered from a woman in her 40s in good health. Some clones in this sample may be carry-over from other donors' samples.

The rearrangement uses TRBV7-3 and TRBJ2-1; D ambiguous. Germline V lookup: CDR1 SGHTA, CDR2 FQGTGA. Trimming pared 3 bases from V and 9 bases from J, leaving 9 bases between. The CDR3 sequence is 12 residues long. CDR3 in amino acids: CASSLAPGEQFF. The CDR3 DNA reads TGTGCCAGCAGCTTGGCGCCGGGTGAGCAGTTCTTC.

The gene calls are TRBV19 and TRBJ2-3, with D unresolved. Germline CDR1 reads LNHDA; CDR2 reads SQIVND (reference sequence). Trimming stripped 3 bases from V and 4 bases from J, with 11 bases between. This CDR3 has 14 residues. This CDR3 is CASSMVAGADTQYF. The CDR3 bases are TGTGCCAGTAGTATGGTGGCCGGTGCAGATACGCAGTATTTT.

This chain links TRBV4-3 with TRBJ2-5, with no clear D. CDR3 length: 13 residues. Trimming pared 1 base from V and 5 bases from J, leaving 8 bases between. Germline assignment: CDR1 LGHNA and CDR2 YSLEER. Written as DNA, the CDR3 is TGCGCCAGCAGCCAAGTCGGCCTCGAGACCCAGTACTTC. Amino acid sequence: CASSQVGLETQYF.

Only one count was recorded for this clone. This rearrangement joins TRBV10-3 to TRBJ1-1; 9 nucleotides line up with TRBD1. Germline V gene sequence: CDR1 ENHRY, CDR2 SYGVKD. Trimming at V came to 7 bases and at J to 2 bases, leaving 8 bases not matched to a gene. The CDR3 is 15 amino acids. The CDR3 region is CAITSGQGLNTEAFF. The DNA for the CDR3 is TGTGCCATCACCTCGGGACAGGGATTAAACACTGAAGCTTTCTTT.